This T cell receptor (beta chain) was identified in a study of blood T cell repertoires in COVID-19. Per germline, CDR1 SGHTA and CDR2 FQGNSA. V lost 5 bases and J lost 6, with 23 bases in between. This CDR3 has 17 amino acids. The method was immunoSEQ multiplex PCR; TCRdb's version includes in-frame clones alone and lacks a portion of them. This sample has roughly 32,000 clones, with more than 80% found just once. The TCR was taken from a man aged 55 to 70 with active or convalescent COVID-19. Sequencing used peripheral blood. The V call is TRBV7-2, the J call TRBJ1-5; a weak D match, TRBD1 (6 bases). Here the CDR3 DNA reads TGTGCCAGCAGCGAAGGGGGGGCACGCAGGGTCACTCAGCCCCAGCATTTT. Its protein is CASSEGGARRVTQPQHF.